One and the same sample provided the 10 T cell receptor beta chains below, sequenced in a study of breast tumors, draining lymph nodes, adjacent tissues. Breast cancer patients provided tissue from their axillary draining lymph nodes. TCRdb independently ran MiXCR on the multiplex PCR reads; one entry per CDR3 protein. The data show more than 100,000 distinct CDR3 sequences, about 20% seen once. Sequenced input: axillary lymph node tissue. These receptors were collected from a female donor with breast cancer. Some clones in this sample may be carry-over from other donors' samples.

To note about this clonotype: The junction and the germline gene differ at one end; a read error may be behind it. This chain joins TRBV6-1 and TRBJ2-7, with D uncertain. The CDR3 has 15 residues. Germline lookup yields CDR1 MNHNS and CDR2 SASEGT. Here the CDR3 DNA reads TGTGCCAGCAGTGAAGCATTACACGGCTCAGGCGAGCAGTGCTTC. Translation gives CASSEALHGSGEQCF.

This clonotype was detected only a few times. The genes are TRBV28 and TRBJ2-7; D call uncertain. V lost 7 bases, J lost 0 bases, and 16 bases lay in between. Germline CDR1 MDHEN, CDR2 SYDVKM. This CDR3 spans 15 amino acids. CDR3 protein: CASTPSRQSSYEQYF. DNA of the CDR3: TGTGCCAGCACCCCCTCGAGGCAGAGCTCCTACGAGCAGTACTTC.

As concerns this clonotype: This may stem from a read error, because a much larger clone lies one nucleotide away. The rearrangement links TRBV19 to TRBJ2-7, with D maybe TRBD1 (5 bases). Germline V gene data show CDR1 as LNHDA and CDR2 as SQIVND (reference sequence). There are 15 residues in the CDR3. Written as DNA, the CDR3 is TGTGCCGGTAGTATAGTTGACAGCGAGACCTACGAGCAGTACTTC. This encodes CAGSIVDSETYEQYF.

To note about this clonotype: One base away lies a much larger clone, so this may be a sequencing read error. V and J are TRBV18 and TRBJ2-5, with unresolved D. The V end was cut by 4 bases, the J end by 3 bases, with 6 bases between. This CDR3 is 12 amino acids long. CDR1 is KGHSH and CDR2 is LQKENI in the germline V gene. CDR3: CASSQVEETQYF. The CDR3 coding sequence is TGTGCCAGCTCACAAGTGGAAGAGACCCAGTACTTC.

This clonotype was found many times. Written as DNA, the CDR3 is TGTGCCAGCAGCCGCCGACTAGCGGGAGAGTGGGAGACCCAGTACTTC. Its translation is CASSRRLAGEWETQYF. J is TRBJ2-5 and V is TRBV11-2, with TRBD2 matching 12 bases. The germline V gene has CDR1 SGHAT and CDR2 FQNNGV. With V trimmed by 5 bases and J by 5 bases, 9 bases remained unmatched. The CDR3 totals 16 residues.

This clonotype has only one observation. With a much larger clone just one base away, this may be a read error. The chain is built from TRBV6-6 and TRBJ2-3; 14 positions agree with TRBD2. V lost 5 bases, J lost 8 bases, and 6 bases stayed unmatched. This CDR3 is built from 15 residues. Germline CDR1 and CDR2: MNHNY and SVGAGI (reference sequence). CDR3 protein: CASSHGTSGRSTQYF. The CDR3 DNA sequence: TGTGCCAGCAGTCACGGGACTAGCGGGAGATCTACGCAGTATTTT.

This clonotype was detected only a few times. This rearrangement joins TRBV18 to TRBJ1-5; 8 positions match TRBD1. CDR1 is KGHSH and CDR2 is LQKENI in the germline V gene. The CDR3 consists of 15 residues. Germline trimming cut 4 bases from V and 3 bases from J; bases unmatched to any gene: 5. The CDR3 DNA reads TGTGCCAGCTCACGGGGGACAGGTGACAATCAGCCCCAGCATTTT. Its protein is CASSRGTGDNQPQHF.

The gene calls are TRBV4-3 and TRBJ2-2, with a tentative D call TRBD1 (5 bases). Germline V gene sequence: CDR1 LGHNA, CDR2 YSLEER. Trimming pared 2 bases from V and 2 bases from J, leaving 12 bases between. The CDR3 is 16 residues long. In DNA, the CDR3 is TGCGCCAGCAGCCAATTTACGACAGTAAACACCGGGGAGCTGTTTTTT. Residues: CASSQFTTVNTGELFF.

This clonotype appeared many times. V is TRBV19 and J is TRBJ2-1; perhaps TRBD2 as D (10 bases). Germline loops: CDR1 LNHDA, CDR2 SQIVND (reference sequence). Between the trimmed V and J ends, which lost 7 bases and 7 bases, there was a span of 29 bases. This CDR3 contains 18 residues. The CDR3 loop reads CASKHRGLLAGGRNEQFF. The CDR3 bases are TGTGCCAGTAAGCACAGGGGGCTTTTAGCGGGAGGAAGAAATGAGCAGTTCTTC. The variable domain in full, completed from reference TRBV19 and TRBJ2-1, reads DGGITQSPKYLFRKEGQNVTLSCEQNLNHDAMYWYRQDPGQGLRLIYYSQIVNDFQKGDIAEGYSVSREKKESFPLTVTSAQKNPTAFYLCASKHRGLLAGGRNEQFFGPGTRLTVL.

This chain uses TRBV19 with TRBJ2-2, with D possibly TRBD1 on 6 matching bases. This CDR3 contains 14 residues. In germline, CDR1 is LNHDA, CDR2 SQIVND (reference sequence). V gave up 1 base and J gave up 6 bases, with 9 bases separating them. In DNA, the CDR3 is TGTGCCAGTAGTATAGGTGGGGGCCCCGGGGAGCTGTTTTTT. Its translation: CASSIGGGPGELFF.